This T cell receptor beta chain was captured in a study of shared clonotypes between healthy human individuals. Findings and caveats of the study: Among donors, clonotype sharing was expected to be affected by sequencing depth. Sampling covered blood only; tissue repertoires likely differ.

CDR1 is SGHNT and CDR2 is YYREEE in the germline V gene (reference sequence). Deletions cut 0 bases from V and 7 bases from J, with 5 bases between. This CDR3 spans 12 amino acids. The naive CD8 fraction comprised CD45RO-negative cells positively selected for CCR7 and excluded terminally differentiated effector memory CD45RA+ cells. The donor cohort consisted entirely of Caucasian adults residing in Nashville, Tennessee. Comments on this clone: Antigen: not known.

The method was immunoSEQ multiplex PCR; TCRdb's version includes in-frame clones alone and lacks a portion of them. Of some 580,000 clones in the sample, 98% were seen once. The receptor was derived from a man aged 25-45 years in good health. This chain links TRBV5-4 with TRBJ2-1; no firm D call. Material: naive CD8+ T cells sorted from blood. CDR3 sequence reads: CASSLGANEQFF. The CDR3 DNA reads TGTGCCAGCAGCTTGGGAGCGAATGAGCAGTTCTTC.